The clone carrying this TCR beta chain occurred once. What it recognizes is unknown. The data belong to a study of cytomegalovirus exposure and HLA in healthy donors. PCR was performed using 60 Vbeta and 13 Jbeta primers. Libraries were prepared by immunoSEQ multiplex PCR; TCRdb keeps only in-frame clonotypes and omits some of them. The data hold about 180,000 clones, with over 75% observed a single time. Looked up from germline, CDR1 is SGDLS and CDR2 is YYNGEE. Between the trimmed V and J ends, which lost 0 bases and 3 bases, there was a span of 8 bases. The CDR3 totals 14 residues. Study-wide points: Exclusion as indistinguishable affected some V segments, including TRBV6-2 and TRBV6-3. In a later analysis, TCR beta V- and J-gene trimming was associated with a missense DCLRE1C variant.

Sequencing input: PBMCs. The sequence came from a woman aged 25 to 45 in good health and CMV-seronegative. V gene TRBV9 combines with J gene TRBJ2-3, with a possible D match to TRBD1 (5 bases). The CDR3 region has the DNA TGTGCCAGCAGCGTAGCCGGACAAACAGATACGCAGTATTTT. This encodes CASSVAGQTDTQYF.